This T cell receptor (beta chain) emerged from a study of T cells in Graves' hyperthyroidism and ophthalmopathy. Study-wide results and caveats: Ophthalmopathy was separated from stable hyperthyroidism by a 13 V-J model.

This clonotype was counted many times. Its cognate antigen is unknown. This CDR3 region has 14 residues. Germline V gene sequence: CDR1 PRHDT, CDR2 FYEKMQ (reference sequence). With 4 bases removed from V and 2 bases from J, the gap between germline ends came to 11 bases. TCR beta CDR3 sequences were amplified from RNA transcripts. First-round RT-PCR with HTBI primers amplified the TCR CDR3 region. TCRdb analysed the multiplex PCR reads with MiXCR anew, one entry per CDR3 protein. The table has 250,000 to 300,000 distinct CDR3 sequences, roughly an eighth seen once. This receptor was identified in a woman aged 40 to 49 with Graves' hyperthyroidism. Material: blood. The chain recombines TRBV13 with TRBJ1-2; tentatively, D is TRBD1 (5 bases). CDR3 nucleotide sequence: TGTGCCAGCAGCTCTCAAAAGGGGAACTATGGCTACACCTTC. It specifies CASSSQKGNYGYTF.